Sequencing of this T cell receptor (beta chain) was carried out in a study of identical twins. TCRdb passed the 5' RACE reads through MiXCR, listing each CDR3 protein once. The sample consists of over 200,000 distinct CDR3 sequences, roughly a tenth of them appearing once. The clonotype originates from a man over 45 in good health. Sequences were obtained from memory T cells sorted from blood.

The CDR3 here is CASSVDRYNEQFF. The CDR3 DNA sequence: TGTGCCAGCAGTGTAGACCGATACAATGAGCAGTTCTTC. This rearrangement joins TRBV6-4 to TRBJ2-1; D is uncertain. Trimming took 4 bases from V and 4 from J, leaving 8 bases between them. Germline V gene lookup returns CDR1 MRHNA and CDR2 SNTAGT. CDR3 length: 13 amino acids.